Only a few counts were recorded for the clone carrying this T cell receptor beta chain. Assay used: immunoSEQ multiplex PCR; TCRdb lists only in-frame clones, some missing. Of tens of thousands of clones in the sample, roughly 85% were seen once. This sample was included in a study of blood T cell repertoires in COVID-19. The sequencing sample was made of peripheral blood. This receptor was taken from a woman older than 75 with active or convalescent COVID-19.

CDR3 nucleotides: TGTGCCAGCAGTTCCGCTTCTAGTGAAAAACTGTTTTTT. This gives the protein CASSSASSEKLFF. The chain joins TRBV27 to TRBJ1-4; no clear D. Germline CDR1 MNHEY, CDR2 SMNVEV (reference sequence). The V and J ends lost 4 bases and 7 bases respectively, with 10 bases between them. The CDR3 loop spans 13 amino acids.